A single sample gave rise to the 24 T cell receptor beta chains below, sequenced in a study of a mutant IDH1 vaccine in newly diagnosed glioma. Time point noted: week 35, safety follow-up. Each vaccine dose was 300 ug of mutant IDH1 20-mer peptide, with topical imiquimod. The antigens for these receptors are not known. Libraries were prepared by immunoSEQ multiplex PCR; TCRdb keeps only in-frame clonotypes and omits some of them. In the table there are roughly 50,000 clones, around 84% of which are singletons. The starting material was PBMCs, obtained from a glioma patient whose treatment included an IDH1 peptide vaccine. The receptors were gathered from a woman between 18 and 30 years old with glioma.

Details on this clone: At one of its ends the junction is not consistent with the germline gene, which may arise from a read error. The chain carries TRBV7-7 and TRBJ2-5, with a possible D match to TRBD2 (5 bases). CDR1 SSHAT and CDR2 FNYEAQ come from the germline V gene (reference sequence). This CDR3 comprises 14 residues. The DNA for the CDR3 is TGTGCTAGCAGCTTGGGAGTTACGTGGGAGACCCAGTACTTC. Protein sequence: CASSLGVTWETQYF.

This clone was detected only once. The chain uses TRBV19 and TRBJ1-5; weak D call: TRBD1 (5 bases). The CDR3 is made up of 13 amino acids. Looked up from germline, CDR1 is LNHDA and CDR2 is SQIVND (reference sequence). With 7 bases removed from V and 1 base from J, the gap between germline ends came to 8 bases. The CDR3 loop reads CASTGGSNQPQHF. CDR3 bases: TGTGCCAGTACGGGGGGAAGCAATCAGCCCCAGCATTTT.

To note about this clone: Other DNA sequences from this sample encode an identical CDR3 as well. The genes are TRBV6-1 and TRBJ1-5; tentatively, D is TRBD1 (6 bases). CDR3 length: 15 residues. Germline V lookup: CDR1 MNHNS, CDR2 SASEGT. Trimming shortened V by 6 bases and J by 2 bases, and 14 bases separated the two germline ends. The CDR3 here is CASSTGLGGNQPQHF. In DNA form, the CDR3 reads TGTGCCAGCAGCACAGGGTTGGGGGGCAATCAGCCCCAGCATTTT.

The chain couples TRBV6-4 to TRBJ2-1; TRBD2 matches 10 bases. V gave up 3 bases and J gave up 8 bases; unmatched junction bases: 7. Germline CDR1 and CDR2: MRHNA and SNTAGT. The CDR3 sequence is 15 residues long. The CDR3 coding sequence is TGTGCCAGCAGTGAAGCGGGAGGGGCTGGGGATGAGCAGTTCTTC. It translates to CASSEAGGAGDEQFF.

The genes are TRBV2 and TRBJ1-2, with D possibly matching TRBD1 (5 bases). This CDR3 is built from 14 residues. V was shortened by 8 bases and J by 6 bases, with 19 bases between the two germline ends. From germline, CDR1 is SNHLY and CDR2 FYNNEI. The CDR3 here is CASPPVFPGDGYTF. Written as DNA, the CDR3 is TGTGCCAGCCCGCCCGTCTTTCCGGGGGATGGCTACACCTTC.

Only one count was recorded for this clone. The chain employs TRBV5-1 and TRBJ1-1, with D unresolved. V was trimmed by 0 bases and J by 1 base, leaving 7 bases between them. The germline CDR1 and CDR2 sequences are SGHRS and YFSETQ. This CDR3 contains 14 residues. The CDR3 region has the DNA TGCGCCAGCAGCTTGGCTGGAGGGAACACTGAAGCTTTCTTT. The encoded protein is CASSLAGGNTEAFF. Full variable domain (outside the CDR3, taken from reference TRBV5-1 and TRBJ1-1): KAGVTQTPRYLIKTRGQQVTLSCSPISGHRSVSWYQQTPGQGLQFLFEYFSETQRNKGNFPGRFSGRQFSNSRSEMNVSTLELGDSALYLCASSLAGGNTEAFFGQGTRLTVV.

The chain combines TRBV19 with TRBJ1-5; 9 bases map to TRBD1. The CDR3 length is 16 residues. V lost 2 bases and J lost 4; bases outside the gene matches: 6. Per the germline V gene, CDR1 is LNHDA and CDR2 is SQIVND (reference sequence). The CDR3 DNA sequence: TGTGCCAGTAGTATATTACAGGGGGCGAGGAATCAGCCCCAGCATTTT. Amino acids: CASSILQGARNQPQHF.

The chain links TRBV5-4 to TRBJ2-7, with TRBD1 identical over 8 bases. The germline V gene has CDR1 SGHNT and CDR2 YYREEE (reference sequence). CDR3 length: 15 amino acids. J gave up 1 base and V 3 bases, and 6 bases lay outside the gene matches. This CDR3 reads CASSYDRGRSYEQYF. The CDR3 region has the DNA TGTGCCAGCAGCTACGACAGGGGACGATCCTACGAGCAGTACTTC. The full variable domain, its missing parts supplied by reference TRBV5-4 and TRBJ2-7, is ETGVTQSPTHLIKTRGQQVTLRCSSQSGHNTVSWYQQALGQGPQFIFQYYREEENGRGNFPPRFSGLQFPNYSSELNVNALELDDSALYLCASSYDRGRSYEQYFGPGTRLTVT.

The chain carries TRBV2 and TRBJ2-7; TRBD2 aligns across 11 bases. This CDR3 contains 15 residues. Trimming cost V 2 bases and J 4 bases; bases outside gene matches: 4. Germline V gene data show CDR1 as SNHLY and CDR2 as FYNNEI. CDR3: CASSETSGRRYEQYF. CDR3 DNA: TGTGCCAGCAGTGAAACTAGCGGGAGAAGGTACGAGCAGTACTTC.

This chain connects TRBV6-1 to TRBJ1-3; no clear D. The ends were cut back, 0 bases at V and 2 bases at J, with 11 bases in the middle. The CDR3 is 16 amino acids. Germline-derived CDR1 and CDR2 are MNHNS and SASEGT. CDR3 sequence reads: CASSEATLSAGNTIYF. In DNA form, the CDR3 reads TGTGCCAGCAGTGAAGCGACCCTGTCGGCTGGAAACACCATATATTTT.

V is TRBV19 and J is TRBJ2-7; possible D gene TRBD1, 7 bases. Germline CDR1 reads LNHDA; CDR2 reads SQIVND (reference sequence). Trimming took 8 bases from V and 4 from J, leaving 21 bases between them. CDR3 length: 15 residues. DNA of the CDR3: TGTGCCAGTGGGGGCCGGGGGACAGAAGCTTACGAGCAGTACTTC. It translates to CASGGRGTEAYEQYF. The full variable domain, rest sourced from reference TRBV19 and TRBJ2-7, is DGGITQSPKYLFRKEGQNVTLSCEQNLNHDAMYWYRQDPGQGLRLIYYSQIVNDFQKGDIAEGYSVSREKKESFPLTVTSAQKNPTAFYLCASGGRGTEAYEQYFGPGTRLTVT.

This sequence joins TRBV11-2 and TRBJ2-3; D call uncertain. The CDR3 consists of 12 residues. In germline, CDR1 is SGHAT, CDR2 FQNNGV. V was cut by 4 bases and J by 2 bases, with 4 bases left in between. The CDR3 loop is CASSSHTDTQYF. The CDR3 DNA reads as TGTGCCAGCAGCTCCCACACAGATACGCAGTATTTT.

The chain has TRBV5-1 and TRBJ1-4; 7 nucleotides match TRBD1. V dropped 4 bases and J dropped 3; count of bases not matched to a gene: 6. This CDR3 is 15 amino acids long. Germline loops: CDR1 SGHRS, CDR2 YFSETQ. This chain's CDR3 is CASSTTGTANEKLFF. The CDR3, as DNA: TGCGCCAGCAGCACCACCGGGACAGCTAATGAAAAACTGTTTTTT.

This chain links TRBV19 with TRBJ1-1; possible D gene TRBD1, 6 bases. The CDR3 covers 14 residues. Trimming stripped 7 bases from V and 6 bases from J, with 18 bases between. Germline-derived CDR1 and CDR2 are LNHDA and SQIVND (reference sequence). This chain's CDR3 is CASTPRRGGPEAFF. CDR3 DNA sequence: TGTGCCAGTACCCCAAGGAGGGGGGGCCCTGAAGCTTTCTTT.

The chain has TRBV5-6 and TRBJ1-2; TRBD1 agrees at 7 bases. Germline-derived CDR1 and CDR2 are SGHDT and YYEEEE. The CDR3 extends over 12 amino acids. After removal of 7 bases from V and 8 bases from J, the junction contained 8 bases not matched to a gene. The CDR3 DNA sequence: TGTGCCAGCGGATTTCCGACAGGGGGCTACACCTTC. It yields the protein CASGFPTGGYTF.

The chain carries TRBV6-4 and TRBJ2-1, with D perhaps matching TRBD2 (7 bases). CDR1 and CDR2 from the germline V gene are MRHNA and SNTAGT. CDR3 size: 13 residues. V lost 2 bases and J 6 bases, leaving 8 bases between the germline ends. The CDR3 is CASSDGGANEQFF. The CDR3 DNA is TGTGCCAGCAGTGACGGGGGGGCCAATGAGCAGTTCTTC.

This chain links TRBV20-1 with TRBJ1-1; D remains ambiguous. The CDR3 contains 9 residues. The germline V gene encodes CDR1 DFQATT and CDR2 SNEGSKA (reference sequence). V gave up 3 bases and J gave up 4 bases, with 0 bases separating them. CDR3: CSASTEAFF. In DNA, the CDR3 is TGCAGTGCTAGCACTGAAGCTTTCTTT.

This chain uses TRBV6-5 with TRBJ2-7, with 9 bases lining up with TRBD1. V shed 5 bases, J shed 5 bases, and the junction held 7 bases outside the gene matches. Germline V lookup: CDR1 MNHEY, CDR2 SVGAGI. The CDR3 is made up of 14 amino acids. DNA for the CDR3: TGTGCCAGCAGTGGGAGGACAGGGGTCCACGAGCAGTACTTC. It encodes CASSGRTGVHEQYF.

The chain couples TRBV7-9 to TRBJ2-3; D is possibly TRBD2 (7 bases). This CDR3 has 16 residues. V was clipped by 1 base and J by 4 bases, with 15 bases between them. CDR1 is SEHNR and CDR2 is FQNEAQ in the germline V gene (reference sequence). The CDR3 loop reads CASSLEGGGLADTQYF. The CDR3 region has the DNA TGTGCCAGCAGCTTAGAGGGGGGGGGCCTGGCAGATACGCAGTATTTT.

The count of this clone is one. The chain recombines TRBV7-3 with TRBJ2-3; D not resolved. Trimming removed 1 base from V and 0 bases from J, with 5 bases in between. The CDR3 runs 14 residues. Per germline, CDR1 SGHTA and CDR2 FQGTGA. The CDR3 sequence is CASSLRLSTDTQYF. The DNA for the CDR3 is TGTGCCAGCAGCTTAAGGCTCAGCACAGATACGCAGTATTTT.

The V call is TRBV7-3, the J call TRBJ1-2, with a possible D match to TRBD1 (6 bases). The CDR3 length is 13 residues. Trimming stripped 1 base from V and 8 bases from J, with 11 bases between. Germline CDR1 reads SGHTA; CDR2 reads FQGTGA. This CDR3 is CASSLSRGRGYTF. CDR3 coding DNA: TGTGCCAGCAGCTTAAGCAGGGGTCGGGGCTACACCTTC.

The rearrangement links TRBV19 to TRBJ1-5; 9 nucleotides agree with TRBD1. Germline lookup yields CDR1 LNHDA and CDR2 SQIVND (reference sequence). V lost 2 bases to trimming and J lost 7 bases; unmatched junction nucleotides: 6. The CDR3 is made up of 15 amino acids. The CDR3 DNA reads TGTGCCAGTAGTATATCGCGGGACAGGGTCCAGCCCCAGCATTTT. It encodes CASSISRDRVQPQHF.

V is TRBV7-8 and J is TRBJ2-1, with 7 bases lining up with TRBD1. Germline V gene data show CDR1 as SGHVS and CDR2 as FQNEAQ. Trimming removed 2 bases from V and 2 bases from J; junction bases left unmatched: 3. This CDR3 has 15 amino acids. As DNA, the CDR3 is TGTGCCAGCAGCTTACGGCAGGGGGCCTACAATGAGCAGTTCTTC. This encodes CASSLRQGAYNEQFF.

The CDR3 DNA reads TGTGCCAGCAGTTCCCGAAGGGGGGAGGAAGGCTACACCTTC. Protein product: CASSSRRGEEGYTF. The rearrangement joins TRBV27 to TRBJ1-2, with D maybe TRBD1 (6 bases). Per the germline V gene, CDR1 is MNHEY and CDR2 is SMNVEV (reference sequence). V dropped 4 bases and J dropped 8 bases, with 17 bases sitting between them. The CDR3 sequence is 14 residues long.